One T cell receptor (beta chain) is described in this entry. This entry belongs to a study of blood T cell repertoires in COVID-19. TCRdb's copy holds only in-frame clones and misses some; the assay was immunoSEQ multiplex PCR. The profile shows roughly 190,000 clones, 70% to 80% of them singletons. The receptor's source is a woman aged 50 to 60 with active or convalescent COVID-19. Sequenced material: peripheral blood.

The CDR3 DNA is TGTGCCAGCAGCCTAGACAGGGCTGAAAAACTGTTTTTT. Protein product: CASSLDRAEKLFF. The chain links TRBV7-6 to TRBJ1-4; 7 positions match TRBD1. Germline V gene sequence: CDR1 SGHVS, CDR2 FNYEAQ. With V trimmed by 5 bases and J by 7 bases, 4 bases remained unmatched. CDR3 length: 13 residues.